One and the same sample provided the 7 T cell receptor beta chains below, sequenced in a study of blood T cell repertoires in COVID-19. Profiled with immunoSEQ multiplex PCR; TCRdb holds only in-frame clones, not every one. The data hold about 300,000 clones, with around nine tenths observed a single time. The sequencing sample was made of PBMCs or T cells enriched from blood (not recorded which). The source of these receptors is a woman between 40 and 50 years old who had recovered from COVID-19.

The chain is built from TRBV5-1 and TRBJ1-6; weak D call: TRBD1 (6 bases). The CDR3 loop spans 14 amino acids. Germline CDR1 is SGHRS and CDR2 is YFSETQ. V lost 2 bases to trimming and J lost 9 bases, with 12 bases between them. The CDR3 sequence: CASSFGQGPSPLHF. The CDR3 region has the DNA TGCGCCAGCAGCTTCGGGCAGGGGCCTTCACCCCTCCACTTT.

The chain recombines TRBV23-1 with TRBJ1-5; D gene uncertain. TRBV23-1 is flagged as an ORF with uncertain function. V was cut by 0 bases and J by 9 bases, with 3 bases left in between. This CDR3 region has 11 residues. The CDR3 DNA reads TGCGCCAGCAGTCAATCCGTGCCCCAGCATTTT. Residues: CASSQSVPQHF.

The chain employs TRBV7-2 and TRBJ2-7, with 9 bases identical to TRBD1. The V gene's germline CDR1 is SGHTA and CDR2 FQGNSA. The CDR3 totals 14 residues. The ends lost 2 bases at V and 6 bases at J; junction bases unmatched: 5. CDR3 bases: TGTGCCAGCAGCTTAATGGGACAGGGACCCGAGCAGTACTTC. Translation gives CASSLMGQGPEQYF.

The chain links TRBV4-1 to TRBJ1-2, with D possibly TRBD1 on 6 matching bases. CDR3 length: 14 residues. Trimming removed 2 bases from V and 7 bases from J, with 14 bases in between. Germline loops: CDR1 MGHRA, CDR2 YSYEKL. In nucleotides, the CDR3 is TGCGCCAGCAGCCAAACAGGGTCTTCTCGTGGCTACACCTTC. Amino acid sequence: CASSQTGSSRGYTF.

DNA for the CDR3: TGTGCCAGCTCAATGGATACAGGTAGTTTAGGCAATCAGCCCCAGCATTTT. Translated: CASSMDTGSLGNQPQHF. The chain combines TRBV18 with TRBJ1-5; possibly TRBD1 for D (5 bases). V was clipped by 5 bases and J by 2 bases, with 19 bases between them. This CDR3 has 17 residues. CDR1 is KGHSH and CDR2 is LQKENI in the germline V gene. The entire variable domain, with the rest obtained from reference TRBV18 and TRBJ1-5, is as follows: NAGVMQNPRHLVRRRGQEARLRCSPMKGHSHVYWYRQLPEEGLKFMVYLQKENIIDESGMPKERFSAEFPKEGPSILRIQQVVRGDSAAYFCASSMDTGSLGNQPQHFGDGTRLSIL.

The J gene is TRBJ2-7, the V gene TRBV2; 9 bases map to TRBD2. Trimming at V came to 6 bases and at J to 0 bases, leaving 6 bases not matched to a gene. The V gene's germline CDR1 is SNHLY and CDR2 FYNNEI. CDR3 length: 15 residues. CDR3 residues: CASSGTSGPSYEQYF. The CDR3 coding sequence is TGTGCCAGCAGCGGAACTAGCGGGCCCTCCTACGAGCAGTACTTC.

V is TRBV5-1 and J is TRBJ1-5; no reliable D call. Trimming took 0 bases from V and 5 from J, leaving 12 bases between them. CDR1 is SGHRS and CDR2 is YFSETQ in the germline V gene. The CDR3 covers 15 residues. This CDR3 reads CASSLGSSGDQPQHF. The CDR3 DNA follows: TGCGCCAGCAGCTTGGGATCCTCTGGAGATCAGCCCCAGCATTTT.